This TCR beta chain was sequenced in a study of cytomegalovirus exposure and HLA in healthy donors. The PCR employed 60 Vbeta primers together with 13 Jbeta primers. The assay was immunoSEQ multiplex PCR, and TCRdb's table has in-frame clones only and misses some. Among fewer than 140,000 clones listed, over 75% were seen once. Sequenced input: PBMCs. This TCR derives from a man between 60 and 70 years old in good health and CMV-seronegative.

CDR3 region: CASSDGGGLTDTQYF. The CDR3 bases are TGCGCCAGCAGTGATGGGGGGGGCCTCACAGATACGCAGTATTTT. V usage is TRBV10-2 and J usage is TRBJ2-3, with D maybe TRBD2 (7 bases). The CDR3 is made up of 15 amino acids. Between the trimmed V and J ends, which lost 3 bases and 2 bases, there was a span of 12 bases. Germline V CDR1 and CDR2: WSHSY, SAAADI.